This TCR beta chain was recorded in a study of blood T cell repertoires in COVID-19. About the study: Spain, Italy and the United States supplied samples that represented acute and convalescent COVID-19.

This CDR3 contains 13 residues. J gave up 1 base and V 8 bases, and 4 bases lay outside the gene matches. CDR1 is MNHEY and CDR2 is SVGAGI in the germline V gene. The assay was immunoSEQ multiplex PCR, and TCRdb's table has in-frame clones only and misses some. This table has about 63,000 clones, approximately 92% appearing once. Sequenced: peripheral blood. The rearrangement links TRBV6-5 to TRBJ1-1; 7 bases are shared with TRBD1. The TCR sequence derives from a man aged 45-65 years with active COVID-19. The DNA of the CDR3 is TGTGCCAGCTTGACAGGGACGAACACTGAAGCTTTCTTT. Translating it yields CASLTGTNTEAFF.